This T cell receptor (beta chain) was captured by sequencing in a study of OX40 agonist ivuxolimab in advanced cancers. The V end lost 1 base, the J end lost 8 bases, and 9 bases lay between the germline ends. Looked up from germline, CDR1 is MNHEY and CDR2 is SVGAGI. This CDR3 comprises 13 residues. The table came from immunoSEQ multiplex PCR; TCRdb's copy has only in-frame clones and leaves some out. This sample yields around 40,000 clones, of which 76% are seen a single time; over 20% belongs to the top ten. The specimen was CD4+ or CD8+ T cells sorted from blood, collected in a trial of the OX40 agonist ivuxolimab. The chain couples TRBV6-5 to TRBJ2-1; no clear D gene. This clonotype originated in an adult with an advanced solid tumor such as melanoma, head and neck, liver or kidney cancer. The CDR3 coding sequence is TGTGCCAGCAGTTACTTGTCGTGGGATGAGCAGTTCTTC. Its translation: CASSYLSWDEQFF.